A selection of T cell receptor beta chains follows, all from one sample in a study of T cells in Graves' hyperthyroidism and ophthalmopathy. TCRdb independently ran MiXCR on the multiplex PCR reads; one entry per CDR3 protein. The repertoire holds some 440,000 distinct CDR3 sequences, with about 15% as singletons. The sequenced sample consisted of blood. Receptor source: a woman in her late teens or twenties with Graves' hyperthyroidism. Both conserved end residues are trimmed from each CDR3. Some rows have no size entry. The others give once, few or many, or a class for an expanded clone.

V gene: TRBV10-3; J gene: TRBJ1-6; clone size: few; CDR3 length: 14; CDR3 protein: AIRGGGGSYNSPLH
V gene: TRBV6-6; J gene: TRBJ2-3; clone size: many; CDR3 length: 19; CDR3 protein: ASSYPIVGSYSKSSTDTQY
V gene: TRBV12-3/TRBV12-4; J gene: TRBJ2-1; clone size: many; CDR3 length: 10; CDR3 protein: ASSFGPNEQF
V gene: TRBV15; J gene: TRBJ2-1; clone size: -; CDR3 length: 15; CDR3 protein: ATSRDPRGGLFNEQF
V gene: TRBV2; J gene: TRBJ2-6; clone size: many; CDR3 length: 12; CDR3 protein: ASSFYSGANVLT
V gene: TRBV12-3/TRBV12-4; J gene: TRBJ2-3; clone size: many; CDR3 length: 14; CDR3 protein: ASSSELAGDTDTQY
V gene: TRBV5-8; J gene: TRBJ2-1; clone size: few; CDR3 length: 11; CDR3 protein: ASSREGPDEQF
V gene: TRBV24-1; J gene: TRBJ2-5; clone size: few; CDR3 length: 18; CDR3 protein: ATSDLADRGESTMQETQY
V gene: TRBV7-7; J gene: TRBJ2-3; clone size: many; CDR3 length: 13; CDR3 protein: ASSPGTPSTDTQY
V gene: TRBV5-4; J gene: TRBJ2-1; clone size: -; CDR3 length: 13; CDR3 protein: ASRDRAVYYNEQF
V gene: TRBV6-2/TRBV6-3; J gene: TRBJ2-7; clone size: many; CDR3 length: 12; CDR3 protein: ASSYMGARSEQY
V gene: TRBV29-1; J gene: TRBJ2-5; clone size: few; CDR3 length: 11; CDR3 protein: SGAGQRWETQY
V gene: TRBV6-1; J gene: TRBJ1-2; clone size: -; CDR3 length: 11; CDR3 protein: ASSPTGGGGYT
V gene: TRBV7-2; J gene: TRBJ1-3; clone size: -; CDR3 length: 13; CDR3 protein: ASSLGHFSGNTIY
V gene: TRBV7-9; J gene: TRBJ2-5; clone size: many; CDR3 length: 9; CDR3 protein: ASTRQETQY